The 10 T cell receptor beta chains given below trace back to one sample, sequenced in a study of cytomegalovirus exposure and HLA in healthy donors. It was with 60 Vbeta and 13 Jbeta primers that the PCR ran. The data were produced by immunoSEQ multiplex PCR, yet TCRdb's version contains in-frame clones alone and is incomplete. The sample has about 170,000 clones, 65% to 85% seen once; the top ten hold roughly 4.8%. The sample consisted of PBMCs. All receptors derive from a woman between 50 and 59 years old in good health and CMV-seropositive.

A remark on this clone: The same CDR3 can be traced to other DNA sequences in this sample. The CDR3 DNA follows: TGTGCCAGCAGCTTAGGTGCAGGCGCCTACGAGCAGTACTTC. Its protein is CASSLGAGAYEQYF. V gene TRBV7-2 combines with J gene TRBJ2-7, with no clear D. Germline loops: CDR1 SGHTA, CDR2 FQGNSA. The CDR3 is 14 residues long. V dropped 1 base and J dropped 2 bases, with 9 bases sitting between them.

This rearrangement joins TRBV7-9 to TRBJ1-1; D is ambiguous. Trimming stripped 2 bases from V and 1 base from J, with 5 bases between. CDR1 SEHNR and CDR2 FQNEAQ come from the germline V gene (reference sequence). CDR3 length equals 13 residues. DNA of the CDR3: TGTGCCAGCAGCTTATGGCCGAACACTGAAGCTTTCTTT. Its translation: CASSLWPNTEAFF.

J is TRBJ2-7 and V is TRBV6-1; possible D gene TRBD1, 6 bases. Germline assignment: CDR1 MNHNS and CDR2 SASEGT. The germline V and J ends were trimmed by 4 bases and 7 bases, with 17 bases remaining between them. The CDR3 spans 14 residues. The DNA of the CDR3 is TGTGCCAGCAGTGTTAAGTGGGGGCCAGGGGAGCAGTACTTC. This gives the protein CASSVKWGPGEQYF.

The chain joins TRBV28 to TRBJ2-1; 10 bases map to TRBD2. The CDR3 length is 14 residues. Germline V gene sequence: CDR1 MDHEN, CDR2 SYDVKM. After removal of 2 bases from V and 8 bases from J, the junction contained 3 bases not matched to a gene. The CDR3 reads CASSLASGSHEQFF. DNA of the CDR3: TGTGCCAGCAGTTTAGCTAGCGGGAGTCATGAGCAGTTCTTC.

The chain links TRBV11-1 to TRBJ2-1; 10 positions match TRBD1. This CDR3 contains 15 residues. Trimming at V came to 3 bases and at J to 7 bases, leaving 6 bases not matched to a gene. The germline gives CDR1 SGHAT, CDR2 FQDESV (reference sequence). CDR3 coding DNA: TGTGCCAGCAGCTTTGAGGGACAGGGGAATAATGAGCAGTTCTTC. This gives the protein CASSFEGQGNNEQFF. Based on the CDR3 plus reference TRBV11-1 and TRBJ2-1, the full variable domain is EAEVAQSPRYKITEKSQAVAFWCDPISGHATLYWYRQILGQGPELLVQFQDESVVDDSQLPKDRFSAERLKGVDSTLKIQPAELGDSAMYLCASSFEGQGNNEQFFGPGTRLTVL.

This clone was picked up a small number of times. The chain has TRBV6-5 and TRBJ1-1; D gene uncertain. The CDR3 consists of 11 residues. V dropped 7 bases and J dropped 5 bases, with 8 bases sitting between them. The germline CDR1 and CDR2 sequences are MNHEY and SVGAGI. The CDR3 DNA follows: TGTGCCAGCACGAGGGATACTGAAGCTTTCTTT. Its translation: CASTRDTEAFF.

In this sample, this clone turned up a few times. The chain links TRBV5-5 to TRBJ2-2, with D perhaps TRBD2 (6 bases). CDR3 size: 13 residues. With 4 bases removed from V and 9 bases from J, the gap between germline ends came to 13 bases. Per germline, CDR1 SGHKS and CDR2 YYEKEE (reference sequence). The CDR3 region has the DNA TGTGCCAGCAGCGCCTCTAGCGACAGGGAGCTGTTTTTT. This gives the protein CASSASSDRELFF.

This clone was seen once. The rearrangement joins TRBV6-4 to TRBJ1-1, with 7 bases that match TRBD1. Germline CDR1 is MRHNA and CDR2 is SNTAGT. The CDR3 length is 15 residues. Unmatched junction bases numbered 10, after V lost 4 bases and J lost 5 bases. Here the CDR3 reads CASSAMTGSGTEAFF. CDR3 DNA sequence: TGTGCCAGCAGTGCCATGACAGGGTCTGGGACTGAAGCTTTCTTT.

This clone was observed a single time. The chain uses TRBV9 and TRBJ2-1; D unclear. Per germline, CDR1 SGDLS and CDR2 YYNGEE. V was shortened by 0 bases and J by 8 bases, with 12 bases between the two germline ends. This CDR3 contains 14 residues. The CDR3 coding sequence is TGTGCCAGCAGCGTAGAACTTACTAACGATGAGCAGTTCTTC. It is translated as CASSVELTNDEQFF.

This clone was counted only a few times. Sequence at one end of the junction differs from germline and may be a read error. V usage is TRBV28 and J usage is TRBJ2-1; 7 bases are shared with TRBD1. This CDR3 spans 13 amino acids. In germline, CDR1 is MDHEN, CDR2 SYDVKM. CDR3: CASSPLTGFNRIF. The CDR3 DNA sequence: TGTGCCAGCAGTCCCCTGACAGGGTTTAATCGCATCTTC.